The 27 T cell receptor beta chains presented below share a single source sample, sequenced in a study of response to subunit inactivated influenza vaccine. In TCRdb, the RT-PCR reads were re-called with MiXCR into one record per CDR3 protein. The sample shows 650,000 to 800,000 distinct CDR3 sequences, roughly 14% of them seen only once. The specimen comprised PBMCs from blood, sampled around 14 days before vaccination. The source is a man over 45 who received an inactivated influenza vaccine.

The chain carries TRBV11-3 and TRBJ2-5; 8 bases agree with TRBD1. Germline CDR1 reads SGHNT; CDR2 reads YENEEA. The CDR3 extends over 14 amino acids. V shed 5 bases, J shed 5 bases, and the junction held 7 bases outside the gene matches. This chain's CDR3 is CASSRGDRPETQYF. DNA for the CDR3: TGTGCCAGCAGCAGAGGGGACAGGCCGGAGACCCAGTACTTC.

The chain carries TRBV5-4 and TRBJ2-5; D might be TRBD1 (6 bases). CDR3 length equals 14 residues. Trimming cost V 3 bases and J 3 bases, with 12 bases left between them. In germline, CDR1 is SGHNT, CDR2 YYREEE (reference sequence). The CDR3 region is CASSYGRTEETQYF. The CDR3 DNA is TGTGCCAGCAGCTACGGACGGACAGAAGAGACCCAGTACTTC. The whole variable domain, filled in from reference TRBV5-4 and TRBJ2-5, reads ETGVTQSPTHLIKTRGQQVTLRCSSQSGHNTVSWYQQALGQGPQFIFQYYREEENGRGNFPPRFSGLQFPNYSSELNVNALELDDSALYLCASSYGRTEETQYFGPGTRLLVL.

This chain joins TRBV12-3 or TRBV12-4 and TRBJ2-5, with D hard to call. CDR3 size: 14 residues. Trimming removed 2 bases from V and 4 bases from J, with 11 bases in between. The CDR3 DNA follows: TGTGCCAGCAGTTTATGGGCAGCCAGAGAGACCCAGTACTTC. Its protein product is CASSLWAARETQYF.

The chain couples TRBV4-3 to TRBJ2-7; 7 bases align to TRBD1. Trimming at V came to 3 bases and at J to 6 bases, leaving 17 bases not matched to a gene. The CDR3 covers 17 residues. Germline V gene sequence: CDR1 LGHNA, CDR2 YSLEER. The DNA for the CDR3 is TGCGCCAGCAGCCAGGCCCCAACAGGGGCCCCCCCAGTCGAGCAGTACTTC. Protein: CASSQAPTGAPPVEQYF.

This clonotype was counted a few times. The CDR3, as DNA: TGCAGTGCGCTCGGTGGCAATGGCTACACCTTC. This gives the protein CSALGGNGYTF. The chain is built from TRBV20-1 and TRBJ1-2; D gene ambiguous. Germline CDR1 reads DFQATT; CDR2 reads SNEGSKA (reference sequence). V was cut by 6 bases and J by 6 bases, with 11 bases left in between. The CDR3 length is 11 residues.

This clonotype was detected ten times or more. V usage is TRBV6-5 and J usage is TRBJ1-2; 8 nucleotides match TRBD1. Losses at the gene ends were 2 bases for V and 4 bases for J; bases not matched to a gene: 3. The length of the CDR3 is 14 residues. Germline lookup yields CDR1 MNHEY and CDR2 SVGAGI. DNA of the CDR3: TGTGCCAGCAGTTACGGGACAGGCCTCTATGGCTACACCTTC. Translating gives CASSYGTGLYGYTF.

This chain links TRBV7-9 with TRBJ1-2, with 7 bases aligning to TRBD1. The CDR3 is made up of 14 amino acids. With V trimmed by 3 bases and J by 6 bases, 7 bases remained unmatched. The germline V gene has CDR1 SEHNR and CDR2 FQNEAQ (reference sequence). For the CDR3, the DNA is TGTGCCAGCAGCTTTTACAGGGGTGCGAATGGCTACACCTTC. This encodes CASSFYRGANGYTF. Supplemented by reference TRBV7-9 and TRBJ1-2, the full variable domain reads DTGVSQNPRHKITKRGQNVTFRCDPISEHNRLYWYRQTLGQGPEFLTYFQNEAQLEKSRLLSDRFSAERPKGSFSTLEIQRTEQGDSAMYLCASSFYRGANGYTFGSGTRLTVV.

The V gene is TRBV6-1, the J gene TRBJ2-3; D not certain. Trimming left V 0 bases short and J 6 bases short, with 4 bases between. This CDR3 comprises 12 residues. CDR1 MNHNS and CDR2 SASEGT come from the germline V gene. CDR3 protein: CASSEARDTQYF. The CDR3 DNA sequence: TGTGCCAGCAGTGAAGCCAGGGATACGCAGTATTTT.

The rearrangement joins TRBV18 to TRBJ1-2; possibly TRBD1 for D (6 bases). This CDR3 has 13 residues. Germline-derived CDR1 and CDR2 are KGHSH and LQKENI. The ends were cut back, 8 bases at V and 4 bases at J, with 14 bases in the middle. The CDR3 coding sequence is TGTGCCAGCACAACCGACAGGTCCTATGGCTACACCTTC. Protein: CASTTDRSYGYTF.

The chain uses TRBV7-2 and TRBJ2-1; D is undetermined. V was cut by 8 bases and J by 8 bases, with 10 bases left in between. The germline V gene encodes CDR1 SGHTA and CDR2 FQGNSA. The CDR3 runs 11 residues. The CDR3 loop reads CASGQSYEQFF. CDR3 bases: TGTGCCAGCGGCCAATCGTATGAGCAGTTCTTC. Supplemented by reference TRBV7-2 and TRBJ2-1, the full variable domain reads GAGVSQSPSNKVTEKGKDVELRCDPISGHTALYWYRQSLGQGLEFLIYFQGNSAPDKSGLPSDRFSAERTGGSVSTLTIQRTQQEDSAVYLCASGQSYEQFFGPGTRLTVL.

This clonotype appeared once. Without the conserved terminal phenylalanine or tryptophan, this CDR3 likely stems from a read error. The chain links TRBV9 to TRBJ2-3, with D perhaps matching TRBD1 (5 bases). From germline, CDR1 is SGDLS and CDR2 YYNGEE. Deletions cut 0 bases from V and 0 bases from J, with 11 bases between. CDR3 length: 16 residues. CDR3 nucleotide sequence: TGTGCCAGCAGCGTAGGTTGGGGCCATAGCACAGATACGCAGTATCTT. This translates into CASSVGWGHSTDTQYL.

This clonotype was counted a few times. Here the CDR3 reads CASSQVGTYNEQFF. The CDR3 DNA reads TGCGCCAGCAGCCAAGTGGGCACATACAATGAGCAGTTCTTC. The genes are TRBV4-1 and TRBJ2-1; the D is unclear. From germline, CDR1 is MGHRA and CDR2 YSYEKL. The CDR3 runs to 14 residues. Trimming took off 1 base at V and 4 bases at J, with 8 bases between the two ends.

This chain joins TRBV5-1 and TRBJ2-6, with D possibly called TRBD1 or TRBD2 (5 bases each). Trimming cost V 4 bases and J 4 bases, with 9 bases left between them. Germline V lookup: CDR1 SGHRS, CDR2 YFSETQ. The CDR3 runs 14 residues. In DNA, the CDR3 is TGCGCCAGCAGCCCGGGGCAAGGGGCCAACGTCCTGACTTTC. This translates into CASSPGQGANVLTF.

This clonotype was observed many times. The chain carries TRBV10-3 and TRBJ2-2, with D possibly matching TRBD1 (5 bases). V was shortened by 2 bases and J by 4 bases, with 14 bases between the two germline ends. CDR1 is ENHRY, CDR2 SYGVKD, per germline. The CDR3 has 16 amino acids. The CDR3 DNA reads as TGTGCCATCAGTGAGGCCCCAGGGATGCGCACCGGGGAGCTGTTTTTT. As protein: CAISEAPGMRTGELFF.

The genes are TRBV12-3 or TRBV12-4 and TRBJ2-1; no clear D. CDR3 length equals 16 residues. Between the trimmed V and J ends, which lost 6 bases and 4 bases, there was a span of 19 bases. CDR3: CASRPSGSLHYNEQFF. The CDR3 region has the DNA TGTGCCAGCAGGCCCTCCGGCAGCCTCCATTACAATGAGCAGTTCTTC.

This clonotype was picked up a small number of times. The chain combines TRBV6-5 with TRBJ1-5; TRBD1 might be the D (5 bases). The V gene's germline CDR1 is MNHEY and CDR2 SVGAGI. This CDR3 region has 15 residues. V was trimmed by 0 bases and J by 4 bases, leaving 10 bases between them. The CDR3 here is CASSYSRQQNQPQHF. CDR3 sequence (DNA): TGTGCCAGCAGTTACTCGAGACAGCAAAATCAGCCCCAGCATTTT.

This clonotype has ten or more counts. This chain joins TRBV29-1 and TRBJ1-6; no clear D. The CDR3 contains 13 residues. CDR1 and CDR2 (germline): SQVTM, ANQGSEA. V lost 4 bases and J 7 bases, leaving 11 bases between the germline ends. CDR3 residues: CSVASDPNSPLHF. Written as DNA, the CDR3 is TGCAGCGTTGCATCCGACCCGAATTCACCCCTCCACTTT.

This clonotype was found a few times. J is TRBJ1-3 and V is TRBV4-1, with D possibly TRBD1 on 6 matching bases. V was trimmed by 8 bases and J by 0 bases, leaving 17 bases between them. The CDR3 sequence is 16 residues long. CDR1 and CDR2 from the germline V gene are MGHRA and YSYEKL. For the CDR3, the DNA is TGCGCCAGCGCAGGGGTCACCTATTTCTCTGGAAACACCATATATTTT. This encodes CASAGVTYFSGNTIYF.

This clonotype has only a few counts. V gene TRBV29-1 combines with J gene TRBJ2-1; 10 positions match TRBD2. The CDR3 has 14 amino acids. CDR1 and CDR2 from the germline V gene are SQVTM and ANQGSEA. J lost 6 bases, V lost 4 bases, and 6 bases had no gene match. The CDR3: CSVAGTSAFNEQFF. CDR3 in DNA: TGCAGCGTTGCCGGGACTAGCGCCTTCAATGAGCAGTTCTTC.

The chain couples TRBV2 to TRBJ2-7, with unresolved D. The germline V gene encodes CDR1 SNHLY and CDR2 FYNNEI. With 7 bases removed from V and 0 bases from J, the gap between germline ends came to 4 bases. The CDR3 runs to 11 residues. CDR3 protein: CASTNSYEQYF. Here the CDR3 DNA reads TGTGCCAGCACGAACTCCTACGAGCAGTACTTC.

This clonotype was recorded at least ten times. V usage is TRBV27 and J usage is TRBJ1-1, with D tentatively TRBD1 (6 bases). The CDR3 sequence is 13 residues long. V lost 6 bases, J lost 6 bases, and 14 bases lay in between. In germline, CDR1 is MNHEY, CDR2 SMNVEV (reference sequence). DNA for the CDR3: TGTGCCAGCAGGCCGACAGGTCATGCTGAAGCTTTCTTT. This sequence encodes CASRPTGHAEAFF.

This clonotype was detected only a few times. This CDR3 reads CASSWGTSPTGELFF. The CDR3, as DNA: TGTGCCAGCAGCTGGGGGACTAGCCCCACCGGGGAGCTGTTTTTT. This chain connects TRBV5-6 to TRBJ2-2; 9 positions match TRBD2. The V and J ends lost 3 bases and 4 bases, in that order; junction bases with no gene match: 4. CDR1 and CDR2 from the germline V gene are SGHDT and YYEEEE. The CDR3 runs to 15 residues.

The chain combines TRBV27 with TRBJ2-3; 7 bases agree with TRBD2. The CDR3 totals 14 residues. The V and J ends lost 2 bases and 5 bases, in that order; junction bases with no gene match: 4. CDR1 MNHEY and CDR2 SMNVEV come from the germline V gene (reference sequence). CDR3 DNA: TGTGCCAGCAGTTTAAAGGTAGCGGGAGATACGCAGTATTTT. Encoded protein: CASSLKVAGDTQYF.

The chain uses TRBV28 and TRBJ2-6, with 7 bases identical to TRBD1. Germline CDR1 reads MDHEN; CDR2 reads SYDVKM. V dropped 2 bases and J dropped 2; count of bases not matched to a gene: 3. This CDR3 is built from 16 residues. CDR3 loop: CASSLPQGAGANVLTF. In nucleotides, the CDR3 is TGTGCCAGCAGTTTACCTCAGGGGGCTGGGGCCAACGTCCTGACTTTC. The full variable domain, in which reference TRBV28 and TRBJ2-6 provide the parts outside the CDR3, is DVKVTQSSRYLVKRTGEKVFLECVQDMDHENMFWYRQDPGLGLRLIYFSYDVKMKEKGDIPEGYSVSREKKERFSLILESASTNQTSMYLCASSLPQGAGANVLTFGAGSRLTVL.

This clonotype was detected many times. V usage is TRBV27 and J usage is TRBJ2-7, with 9 bases aligning to TRBD1. The CDR3 loop spans 16 amino acids. The V gene's germline CDR1 is MNHEY and CDR2 SMNVEV (reference sequence). Trimming removed 0 bases from V and 3 bases from J; junction bases left unmatched: 6. This CDR3 reads CASSLSAGTGYYEQYF. The CDR3 coding sequence is TGTGCCAGCAGTTTATCGGCCGGGACAGGGTACTACGAGCAGTACTTC.

The CDR3 region is CASRSVSAGGPVGEQFF. CDR3 nucleotide sequence: TGTGCCAGCAGATCTGTAAGCGCGGGAGGGCCGGTGGGTGAGCAGTTCTTC. The chain combines TRBV28 with TRBJ2-1; 9 nucleotides line up with TRBD2. With V trimmed by 6 bases and J by 9 bases, 18 bases remained unmatched. The CDR3 contains 17 residues. Germline V gene data show CDR1 as MDHEN and CDR2 as SYDVKM.

This clonotype has just a few counts. CDR3 protein: CASSQMSDQETQYF. The CDR3 nucleotides are TGTGCCAGCAGCCAAATGAGCGATCAAGAGACCCAGTACTTC. The rearrangement joins TRBV4-2 to TRBJ2-5, with D hard to call. Trimming took off 2 bases at V and 2 bases at J, with 9 bases between the two ends. The length of the CDR3 is 14 residues. From germline, CDR1 is LGHNA and CDR2 YNFKEQ.